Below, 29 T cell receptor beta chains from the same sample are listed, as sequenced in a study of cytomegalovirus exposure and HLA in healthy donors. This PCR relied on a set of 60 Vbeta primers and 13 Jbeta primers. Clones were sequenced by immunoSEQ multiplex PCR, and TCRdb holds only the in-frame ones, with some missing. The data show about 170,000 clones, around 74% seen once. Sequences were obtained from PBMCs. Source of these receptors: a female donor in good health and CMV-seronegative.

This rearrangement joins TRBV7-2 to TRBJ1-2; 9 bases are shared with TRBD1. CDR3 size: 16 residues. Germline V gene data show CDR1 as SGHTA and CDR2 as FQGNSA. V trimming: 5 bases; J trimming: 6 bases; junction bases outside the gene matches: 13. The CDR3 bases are TGTGCCAGCAGCCCCGAGGTAAACAGGGGGCGTGATGGCTACACCTTC. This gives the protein CASSPEVNRGRDGYTF.

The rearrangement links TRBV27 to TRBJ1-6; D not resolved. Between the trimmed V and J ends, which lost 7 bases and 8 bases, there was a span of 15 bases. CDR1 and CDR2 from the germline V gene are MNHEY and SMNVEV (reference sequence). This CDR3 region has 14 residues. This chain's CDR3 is CASKRAGVDSPLHF. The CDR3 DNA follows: TGTGCCAGCAAGAGGGCCGGGGTGGATTCACCCCTCCACTTT.

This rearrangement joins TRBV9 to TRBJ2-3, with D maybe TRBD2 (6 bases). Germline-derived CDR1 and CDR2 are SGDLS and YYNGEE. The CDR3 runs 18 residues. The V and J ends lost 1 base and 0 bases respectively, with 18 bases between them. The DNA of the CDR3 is TGTGCCAGCAGCGTACCCGGACGGGGGAGCCCTAGCACAGATACGCAGTATTTT. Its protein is CASSVPGRGSPSTDTQYF.

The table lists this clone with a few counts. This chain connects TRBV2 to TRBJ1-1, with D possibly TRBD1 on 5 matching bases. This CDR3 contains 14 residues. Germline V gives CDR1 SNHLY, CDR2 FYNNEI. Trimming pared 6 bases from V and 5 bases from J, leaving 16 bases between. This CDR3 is CASRPAPGGTEAFF. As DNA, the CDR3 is TGTGCCAGCAGACCCGCCCCGGGGGGTACTGAAGCTTTCTTT.

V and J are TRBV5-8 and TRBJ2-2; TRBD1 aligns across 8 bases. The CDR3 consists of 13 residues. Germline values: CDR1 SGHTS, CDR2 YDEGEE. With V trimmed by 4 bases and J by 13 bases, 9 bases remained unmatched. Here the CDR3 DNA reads TGTGCCAGCAGCCTCACTCTAGGACAGGGGCTGTTTTTT. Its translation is CASSLTLGQGLFF.

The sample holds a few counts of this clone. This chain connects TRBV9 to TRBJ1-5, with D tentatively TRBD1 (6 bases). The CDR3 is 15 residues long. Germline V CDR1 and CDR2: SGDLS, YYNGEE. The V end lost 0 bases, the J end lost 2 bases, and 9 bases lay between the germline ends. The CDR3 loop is CASSVGRGGNQPQHF. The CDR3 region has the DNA TGTGCCAGCAGCGTAGGCAGGGGTGGCAATCAGCCCCAGCATTTT.

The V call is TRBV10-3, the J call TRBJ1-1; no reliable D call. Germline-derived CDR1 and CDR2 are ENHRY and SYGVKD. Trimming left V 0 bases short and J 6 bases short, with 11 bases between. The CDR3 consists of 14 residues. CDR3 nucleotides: TGTGCCATCAGTGAGTCTACAGACGGCCCTGAAGCTTTCTTT. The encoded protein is CAISESTDGPEAFF.

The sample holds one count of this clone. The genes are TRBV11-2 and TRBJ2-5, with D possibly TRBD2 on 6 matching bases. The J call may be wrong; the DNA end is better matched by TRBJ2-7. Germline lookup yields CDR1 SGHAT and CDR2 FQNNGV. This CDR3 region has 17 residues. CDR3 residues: CASSLERPGVLAYEQYF. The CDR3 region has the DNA TGTGCCAGCAGCTTAGAAAGGCCGGGAGTCCTAGCCTACGAGCAGTACTTC.

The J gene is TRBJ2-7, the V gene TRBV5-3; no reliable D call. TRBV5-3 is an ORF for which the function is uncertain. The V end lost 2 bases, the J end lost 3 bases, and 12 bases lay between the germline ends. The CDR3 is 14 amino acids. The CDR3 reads CARSFSLPLYEQYF. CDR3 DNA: TGTGCCAGAAGCTTTAGCCTCCCTCTCTACGAGCAGTACTTC.

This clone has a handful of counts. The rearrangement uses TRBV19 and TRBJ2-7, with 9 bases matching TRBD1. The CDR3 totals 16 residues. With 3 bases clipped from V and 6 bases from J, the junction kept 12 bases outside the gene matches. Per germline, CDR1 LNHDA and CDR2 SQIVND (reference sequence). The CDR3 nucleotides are TGTGCCAGTAGTATTTGGGGTCGGACAGGGGACGCCGAGCAGTACTTC. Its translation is CASSIWGRTGDAEQYF.

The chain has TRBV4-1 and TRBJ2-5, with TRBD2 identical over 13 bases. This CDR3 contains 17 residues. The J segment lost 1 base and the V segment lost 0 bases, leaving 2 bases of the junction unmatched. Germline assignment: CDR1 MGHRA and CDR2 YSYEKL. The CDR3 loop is CASSQERTSGSQETQYF. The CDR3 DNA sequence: TGCGCCAGCAGCCAAGAAAGGACTAGCGGGAGCCAAGAGACCCAGTACTTC.

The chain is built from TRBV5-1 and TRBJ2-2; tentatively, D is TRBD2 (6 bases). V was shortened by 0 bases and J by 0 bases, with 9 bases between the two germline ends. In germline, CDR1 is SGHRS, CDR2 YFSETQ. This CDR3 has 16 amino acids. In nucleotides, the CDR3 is TGCGCCAGCAGCTTGGGGGGACTCACGAACACCGGGGAGCTGTTTTTT. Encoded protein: CASSLGGLTNTGELFF.

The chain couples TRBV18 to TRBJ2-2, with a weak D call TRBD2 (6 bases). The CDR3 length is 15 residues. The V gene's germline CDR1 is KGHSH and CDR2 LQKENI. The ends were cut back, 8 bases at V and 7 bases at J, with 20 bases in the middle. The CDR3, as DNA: TGTGCCAGCCCGGCCCCAGCGGGTCGGGACGGGGAGCTGTTTTTT. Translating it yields CASPAPAGRDGELFF.

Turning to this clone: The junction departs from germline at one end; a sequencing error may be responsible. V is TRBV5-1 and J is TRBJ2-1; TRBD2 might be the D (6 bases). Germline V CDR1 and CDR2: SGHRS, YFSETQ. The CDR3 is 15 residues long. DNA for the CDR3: TGCGCCAGCAGATTGGCGGGGAGCTCCTACAATGAGCAGTTCTTC. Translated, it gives CASRLAGSSYNEQFF.

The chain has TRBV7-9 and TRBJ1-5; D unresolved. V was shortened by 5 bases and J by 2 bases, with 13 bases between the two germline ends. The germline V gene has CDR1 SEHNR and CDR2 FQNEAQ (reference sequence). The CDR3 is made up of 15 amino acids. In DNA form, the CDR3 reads TGTGCCAGCAGCCCCGCGAGTCTCGGCAATCAGCCCCAGCATTTT. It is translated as CASSPASLGNQPQHF.

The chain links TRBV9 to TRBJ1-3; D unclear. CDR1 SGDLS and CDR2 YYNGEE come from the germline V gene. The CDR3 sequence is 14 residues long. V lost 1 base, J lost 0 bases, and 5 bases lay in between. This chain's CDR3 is CASSVLSSGNTIYF. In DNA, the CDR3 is TGTGCCAGCAGCGTACTCAGCTCTGGAAACACCATATATTTT.

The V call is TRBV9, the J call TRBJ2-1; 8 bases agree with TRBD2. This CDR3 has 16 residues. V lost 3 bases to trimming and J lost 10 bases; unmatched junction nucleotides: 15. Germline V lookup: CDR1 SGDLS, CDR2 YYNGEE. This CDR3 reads CASSGGLGTRDLEQFF. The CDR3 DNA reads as TGTGCCAGCAGCGGAGGACTCGGGACTAGGGATTTGGAGCAGTTCTTC.

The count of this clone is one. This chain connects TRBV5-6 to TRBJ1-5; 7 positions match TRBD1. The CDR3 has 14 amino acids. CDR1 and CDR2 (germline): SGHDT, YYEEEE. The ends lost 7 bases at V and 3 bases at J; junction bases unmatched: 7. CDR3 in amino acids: CASDRGGHNQPQHF. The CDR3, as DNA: TGTGCCAGCGACCGAGGGGGCCACAATCAGCCCCAGCATTTT.

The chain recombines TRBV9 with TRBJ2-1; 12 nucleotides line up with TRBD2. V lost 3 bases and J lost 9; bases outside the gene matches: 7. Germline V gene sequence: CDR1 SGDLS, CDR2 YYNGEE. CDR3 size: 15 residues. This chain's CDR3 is CASSELAGGIIEQFF. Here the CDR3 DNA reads TGTGCCAGCAGCGAACTAGCGGGAGGTATTATTGAGCAGTTCTTC.

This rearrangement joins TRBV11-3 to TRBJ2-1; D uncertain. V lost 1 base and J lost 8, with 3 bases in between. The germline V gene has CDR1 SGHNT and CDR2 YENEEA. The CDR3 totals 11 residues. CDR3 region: CASSLVDEQFF. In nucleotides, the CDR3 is TGTGCCAGCAGCTTAGTCGATGAGCAGTTCTTC.

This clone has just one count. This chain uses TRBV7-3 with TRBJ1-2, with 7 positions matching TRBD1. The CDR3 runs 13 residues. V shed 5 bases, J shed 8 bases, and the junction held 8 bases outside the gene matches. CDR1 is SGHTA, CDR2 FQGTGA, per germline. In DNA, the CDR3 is TGTGCCAGCAGCCCAACGGGACAGTTAGGCTACACCTTC. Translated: CASSPTGQLGYTF.

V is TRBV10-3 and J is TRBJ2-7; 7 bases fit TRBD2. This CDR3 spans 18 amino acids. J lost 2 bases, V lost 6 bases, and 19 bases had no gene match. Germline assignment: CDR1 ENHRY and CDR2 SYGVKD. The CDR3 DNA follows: TGTGCCATCAGGAACTCCTACGACCGGGACTACCCGGCCTACGAGCAGTACTTC. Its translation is CAIRNSYDRDYPAYEQYF.

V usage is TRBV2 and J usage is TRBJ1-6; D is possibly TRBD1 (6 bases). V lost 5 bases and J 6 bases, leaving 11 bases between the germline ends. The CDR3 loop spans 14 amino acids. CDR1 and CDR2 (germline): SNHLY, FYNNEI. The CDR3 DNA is TGTGCCAGCAGTACCGGGACATCTAATTCACCCCTCCACTTT. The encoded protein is CASSTGTSNSPLHF.

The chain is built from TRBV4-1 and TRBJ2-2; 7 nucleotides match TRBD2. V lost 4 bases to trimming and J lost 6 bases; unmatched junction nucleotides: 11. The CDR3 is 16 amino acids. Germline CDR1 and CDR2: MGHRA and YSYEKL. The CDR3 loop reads CASSLRAGVASGELFF. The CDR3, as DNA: TGCGCCAGCAGCCTCCGGGCGGGAGTCGCGTCCGGGGAGCTGTTTTTT.

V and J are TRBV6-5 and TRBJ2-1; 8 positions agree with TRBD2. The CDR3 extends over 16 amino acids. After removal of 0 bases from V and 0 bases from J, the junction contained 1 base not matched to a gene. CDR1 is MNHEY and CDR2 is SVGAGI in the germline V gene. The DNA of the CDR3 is TGTGCCAGCAGTTACTCCGGACTAGCCTCCTACAATGAGCAGTTCTTC. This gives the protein CASSYSGLASYNEQFF.

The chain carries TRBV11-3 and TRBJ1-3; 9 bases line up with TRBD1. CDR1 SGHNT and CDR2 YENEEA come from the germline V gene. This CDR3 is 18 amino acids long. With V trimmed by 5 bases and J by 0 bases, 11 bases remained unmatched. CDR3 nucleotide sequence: TGTGCCAGCAGCCCACCCGGGACAGGGTTCGACTCTGGAAACACCATATATTTT. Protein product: CASSPPGTGFDSGNTIYF.

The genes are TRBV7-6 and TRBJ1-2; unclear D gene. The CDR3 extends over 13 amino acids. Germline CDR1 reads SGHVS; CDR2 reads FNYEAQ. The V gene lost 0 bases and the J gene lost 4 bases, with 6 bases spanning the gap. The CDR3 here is CASSLAGSYGYTF. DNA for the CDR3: TGTGCCAGCAGCTTAGCCGGTTCCTATGGCTACACCTTC.

The CDR3 DNA sequence: TGTGCCAGCAGCTTCCAAGCGGGAGATCAGATCGGGCAGTACTTC. Its translation: CASSFQAGDQIGQYF. J is TRBJ2-7 and V is TRBV5-4, with 8 bases lining up with TRBD2. The CDR3 consists of 15 residues. In germline, CDR1 is SGHNT, CDR2 YYREEE (reference sequence). J was trimmed by 9 bases and V by 2 bases; bases with no gene match: 13.

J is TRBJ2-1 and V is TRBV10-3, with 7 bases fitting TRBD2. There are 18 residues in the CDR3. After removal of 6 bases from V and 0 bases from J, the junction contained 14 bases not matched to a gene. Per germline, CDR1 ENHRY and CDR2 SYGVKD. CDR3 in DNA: TGTGCCATCAGGACCCGCCCGCGGGAGACGAGCTCCTACAATGAGCAGTTCTTC. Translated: CAIRTRPRETSSYNEQFF.